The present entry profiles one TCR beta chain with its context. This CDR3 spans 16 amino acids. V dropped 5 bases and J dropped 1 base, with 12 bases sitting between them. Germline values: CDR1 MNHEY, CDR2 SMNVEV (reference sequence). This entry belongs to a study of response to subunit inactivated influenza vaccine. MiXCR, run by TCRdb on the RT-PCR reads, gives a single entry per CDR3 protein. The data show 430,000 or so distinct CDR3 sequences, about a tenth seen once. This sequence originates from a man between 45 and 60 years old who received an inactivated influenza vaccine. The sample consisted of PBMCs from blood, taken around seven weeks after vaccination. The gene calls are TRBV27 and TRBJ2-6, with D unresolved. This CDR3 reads CASSNTLGSGANVLTF. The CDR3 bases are TGTGCCAGCAGTAATACCTTGGGGTCTGGGGCCAACGTCCTGACTTTC. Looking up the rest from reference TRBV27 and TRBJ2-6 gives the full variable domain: EAQVTQNPRYLITVTGKKLTVTCSQNMNHEYMSWYRQDPGLGLRQIYYSMNVEVTDKGDVPEGYKVSRKEKRNFPLILESPSPNQTSLYFCASSNTLGSGANVLTFGAGSRLTVL.